The next 27 T cell receptor beta chains were all read from a single sample in a study of shared clonotypes between healthy human individuals. The data were produced by immunoSEQ multiplex PCR, yet TCRdb's version contains in-frame clones alone and is incomplete. The data hold 1,500,000 or so clones, with approximately 98.5% observed a single time. Material for sequencing was naive CD4+ T cells sorted from blood. Subset meaning: CD45RA+ positively selected. The receptors here all came from a man aged 25 to 40 in good health.

This clone occurred once. The rearrangement uses TRBV9 and TRBJ2-5; TRBD2 matches at 7 bases. The CDR3 covers 16 residues. Germline lookup yields CDR1 SGDLS and CDR2 YYNGEE. The ends lost 4 bases at V and 2 bases at J; junction bases unmatched: 11. CDR3 sequence (DNA): TGTGCCAGCAGCATCAGCCCTACTAGCGTACAAGAGACCCAGTACTTC. Its translation: CASSISPTSVQETQYF. Supplemented by reference TRBV9 and TRBJ2-5, the full variable domain reads DSGVTQTPKHLITATGQRVTLRCSPRSGDLSVYWYQQSLDQGLQFLIQYYNGEERAKGNILERFSAQQFPDLHSELNLSSLELGDSALYFCASSISPTSVQETQYFGPGTRLLVL.

This chain uses TRBV20-1 with TRBJ2-1; D is uncertain. This CDR3 is 10 amino acids long. Trimming pared 3 bases from V and 12 bases from J, leaving 9 bases between. Germline CDR1 is DFQATT and CDR2 is SNEGSKA (reference sequence). The CDR3 nucleotides read TGCAGTGCTAGTCGCGGAGTGCAGTTCTTC. This codes for CSASRGVQFF.

The chain joins TRBV29-1 to TRBJ2-1; 11 nucleotides align to TRBD2. The germline V gene has CDR1 SQVTM and CDR2 ANQGSEA. J gave up 9 bases and V 3 bases, and 10 bases lay outside the gene matches. The CDR3 has 15 residues. The CDR3 region is CSVELSGRAPSEQFF. CDR3 coding DNA: TGCAGCGTTGAGCTTAGCGGGAGGGCCCCTAGTGAGCAGTTCTTC.

The chain is built from TRBV27 and TRBJ2-7; maybe TRBD2 (6 bases). Trimming shortened V by 5 bases and J by 0 bases, and 14 bases separated the two germline ends. Per the germline V gene, CDR1 is MNHEY and CDR2 is SMNVEV (reference sequence). This CDR3 spans 15 amino acids. CDR3 sequence: CASSGVVGSSYEQYF. CDR3 nucleotides: TGTGCCAGCAGTGGGGTGGTCGGGAGCTCCTACGAGCAGTACTTC.

The chain is built from TRBV15 and TRBJ1-1, with 7 bases fitting TRBD1. V shed 3 bases, J shed 2 bases, and the junction held 3 bases outside the gene matches. The germline gives CDR1 LNHNV, CDR2 YYDKDF (reference sequence). The CDR3 sequence is 14 residues long. DNA of the CDR3: TGTGCCACCAGCAGCCAGGGGGTCAACACTGAAGCTTTCTTT. Protein product: CATSSQGVNTEAFF. Complete variable domain (other parts from reference TRBV15 and TRBJ1-1): DAMVIQNPRYQVTQFGKPVTLSCSQTLNHNVMYWYQQKSSQAPKLLFHYYDKDFNNEADTPDNFQSRRPNTSFCFLDIRSPGLGDTAMYLCATSSQGVNTEAFFGQGTRLTVV.

The chain is built from TRBV5-1 and TRBJ1-3; the D is unclear. The CDR3 runs 16 residues. Per germline, CDR1 SGHRS and CDR2 YFSETQ. The V gene lost 0 bases and the J gene lost 4 bases, with 14 bases spanning the gap. CDR3 sequence: CASSLEATAAGNTIYF. The CDR3 DNA follows: TGCGCCAGCAGCTTGGAGGCCACTGCAGCGGGAAACACCATATATTTT. The full variable domain, completed using reference TRBV5-1 and TRBJ1-3, is KAGVTQTPRYLIKTRGQQVTLSCSPISGHRSVSWYQQTPGQGLQFLFEYFSETQRNKGNFPGRFSGRQFSNSRSEMNVSTLELGDSALYLCASSLEATAAGNTIYFGEGSWLTVV.

The rearrangement links TRBV28 to TRBJ2-7; 8 bases match TRBD2. CDR1 is MDHEN, CDR2 SYDVKM, per germline. The CDR3 spans 14 residues. The trim removed 3 bases at V and 6 bases at J, leaving 7 bases unmatched. CDR3 sequence: CASSFGGAVIEQYF. The CDR3 DNA follows: TGTGCCAGCAGTTTCGGGGGGGCGGTCATCGAGCAGTACTTC.

This sequence joins TRBV6-1 and TRBJ2-1, with 9 bases that match TRBD1. The CDR3 extends over 16 amino acids. The V and J ends lost 4 bases and 4 bases, in that order; junction bases with no gene match: 8. Looked up from germline, CDR1 is MNHNS and CDR2 is SASEGT. The CDR3: CASSATPGTGYNEQFF. CDR3 nucleotide sequence: TGTGCCAGCAGTGCAACACCCGGGACAGGGTACAATGAGCAGTTCTTC.

This chain links TRBV20-1 with TRBJ2-3; no reliable D call. Germline CDR1 reads DFQATT; CDR2 reads SNEGSKA (reference sequence). Trimming left V 7 bases short and J 4 bases short, with 9 bases between. CDR3 length: 11 residues. CDR3 loop: CSVKLSDTQYF. In DNA, the CDR3 is TGCAGTGTGAAGTTGTCAGATACGCAGTATTTT.

The J gene is TRBJ1-5, the V gene TRBV18; 8 nucleotides line up with TRBD1. The CDR3 is 17 amino acids. CDR1 is KGHSH, CDR2 LQKENI, per germline. V was clipped by 4 bases and J by 1 base; unmatched bases: 9. The CDR3 DNA follows: TGTGCCAGCTCACAACCAACAGGGGGAAGGAGCAATCAGCCCCAGCATTTT. Its protein product is CASSQPTGGRSNQPQHF.

The chain joins TRBV7-2 to TRBJ2-5; 8 bases match TRBD2. The germline CDR1 and CDR2 sequences are SGHTA and FQGNSA. V gave up 5 bases and J gave up 0 bases; unmatched junction bases: 14. There are 18 residues in the CDR3. CDR3 amino acids: CASSRYFRLARDQETQYF. DNA for the CDR3: TGTGCCAGCAGCCGATATTTTAGACTAGCGCGAGACCAAGAGACCCAGTACTTC.

This sequence joins TRBV30 and TRBJ2-7; TRBD2 matches at 9 bases. Germline V lookup: CDR1 GTSNPN, CDR2 SVGIG (reference sequence). The CDR3 is made up of 13 amino acids. After removal of 4 bases from V and 5 bases from J, the junction contained 6 bases not matched to a gene. Written as DNA, the CDR3 is TGTGCCTGGATTGGGACTAGCTTCAACGAGCAGTACTTC. Protein product: CAWIGTSFNEQYF.

Regarding this clone: The germline gene is not matched at one end of the junction; a read error may be the cause. This rearrangement joins TRBV28 to TRBJ1-4; 7 bases line up with TRBD1. The CDR3 consists of 12 residues. Germline CDR1 and CDR2: MDHEN and SYDVKM. The CDR3 DNA reads TGTGCCAGCAGTTTCGGGAGGGACAGTGTCGATTTT. This sequence encodes CASSFGRDSVDF.

The chain carries TRBV7-9 and TRBJ1-4; D remains ambiguous. CDR3 length: 14 amino acids. Per germline, CDR1 SEHNR and CDR2 FQNEAQ (reference sequence). Trimming left V 1 base short and J 8 bases short, with 11 bases between. The CDR3 coding sequence is TGTGCCAGCAGCTTAGACGAGCTAGGGGAAAAACTGTTTTTT. This sequence encodes CASSLDELGEKLFF.

The chain uses TRBV7-3 and TRBJ1-2; a weak D match, TRBD1 (5 bases). The CDR3 extends over 17 amino acids. Germline lookup yields CDR1 SGHTA and CDR2 FQGTGA. Trimming removed 5 bases at V and 3 bases at J, with 22 bases between. The CDR3 region has the DNA TGTGCCAGCAGCCGTTCCCCGCGGGGCAGGGAAGACTATGGCTACACCTTC. It is translated as CASSRSPRGREDYGYTF.

This chain joins TRBV5-1 and TRBJ2-3, with TRBD2 identical over 7 bases. The length of the CDR3 is 16 residues. Germline V gene sequence: CDR1 SGHRS, CDR2 YFSETQ. Losses at the gene ends were 5 bases for V and 1 base for J; bases not matched to a gene: 10. CDR3 in amino acids: CASRYGGGPGTDTQYF. The CDR3 DNA reads TGCGCCAGCAGGTACGGGGGAGGGCCCGGCACAGATACGCAGTATTTT.

The rearrangement uses TRBV14 and TRBJ1-1; D not resolved. CDR1 is SGHDN, CDR2 FVKESK, per germline. The germline V and J ends were trimmed by 1 base and 0 bases, with 18 bases remaining between them. This CDR3 is 18 amino acids long. The CDR3 DNA is TGTGCCAGCAGCCAAGTATGGAAGGCCCGCCTGCTGAACACTGAAGCTTTCTTT. It is translated as CASSQVWKARLLNTEAFF.

This chain connects TRBV10-2 to TRBJ1-1; possibly TRBD1 for D (5 bases). The CDR3 runs 13 residues. Germline CDR1 reads WSHSY; CDR2 reads SAAADI. Deletions cut 10 bases from V and 4 bases from J, with 16 bases between. CDR3 amino acids: CATNGRDFTEAFF. The CDR3 DNA reads as TGCGCCACCAATGGGCGGGACTTCACTGAAGCTTTCTTT.

This clone was recorded only once. The same CDR3 can be traced to other DNA sequences in this sample. This chain connects TRBV5-1 to TRBJ1-1, with 7 bases lining up with TRBD1. V shed 1 base, J shed 3 bases, and the junction held 3 bases outside the gene matches. The CDR3 totals 14 residues. Per germline, CDR1 SGHRS and CDR2 YFSETQ. The CDR3 sequence is CASSLTGADTEAFF. The CDR3 DNA reads TGCGCCAGCAGCTTGACAGGGGCCGACACTGAAGCTTTCTTT.

The rearrangement uses TRBV29-1 and TRBJ1-4, with D hard to call. This CDR3 has 10 residues. The germline V gene has CDR1 SQVTM and CDR2 ANQGSEA. Deletions cut 2 bases from V and 8 bases from J, with 3 bases between. The CDR3 region has the DNA TGCAGCGTTGAAAAAGAAAAACTGTTTTTT. Translated, it gives CSVEKEKLFF.

The CDR3 spells CASSLGEGENQPQHF. CDR3 nucleotides: TGTGCCAGCAGCCTGGGGGAGGGGGAGAATCAGCCCCAGCATTTT. The rearrangement uses TRBV7-9 and TRBJ1-5; tentative D call: TRBD1 (6 bases). The CDR3 sequence is 15 residues long. Germline CDR1 is SEHNR and CDR2 is FQNEAQ (reference sequence). The V gene lost 5 bases and the J gene lost 4 bases, with 15 bases spanning the gap.

As regards this clone: This sample also contains other DNA sequences that code for the same CDR3. The chain links TRBV5-5 to TRBJ2-1; possibly TRBD1 for D (6 bases). The ends were cut back, 4 bases at V and 0 bases at J, with 8 bases in the middle. Germline CDR1 reads SGHKS; CDR2 reads YYEKEE (reference sequence). This CDR3 has 14 amino acids. The CDR3 DNA reads TGTGCCAGCAGCCTGGACAGCTCCTACAATGAGCAGTTCTTC. Protein: CASSLDSSYNEQFF. The full variable domain, with the rest looked up from reference TRBV5-5 and TRBJ2-1, is DAGVTQSPTHLIKTRGQQVTLRCSPISGHKSVSWYQQVLGQGPQFIFQYYEKEERGRGNFPDRFSARQFPNYSSELNVNALLLGDSALYLCASSLDSSYNEQFFGPGTRLTVL.

The J gene is TRBJ2-3, the V gene TRBV5-1; 8 bases match TRBD2. From germline, CDR1 is SGHRS and CDR2 YFSETQ. This CDR3 is built from 15 residues. Trimming removed 4 bases from V and 1 base from J; junction bases left unmatched: 5. The CDR3 coding sequence is TGCGCCAGCAGCAGAACTAGCGGACGCACAGATACGCAGTATTTT. It codes for CASSRTSGRTDTQYF.

The chain uses TRBV27 and TRBJ2-5, with a tentative D call TRBD2 (6 bases). The CDR3 has 16 residues. The V gene lost 0 bases and the J gene lost 2 bases, with 13 bases spanning the gap. Per the germline V gene, CDR1 is MNHEY and CDR2 is SMNVEV (reference sequence). The DNA for the CDR3 is TGTGCCAGCAGTTTATCGGCCTTGGGACTGCAAGAGACCCAGTACTTC. It yields the protein CASSLSALGLQETQYF.

This chain's CDR3 is CASRHSGRASYEQYF. The CDR3 DNA is TGTGCCAGCAGACATAGCGGGAGGGCTTCCTACGAGCAGTACTTC. The chain recombines TRBV11-2 with TRBJ2-7; 11 bases align to TRBD2. Germline trimming cut 6 bases from V and 1 base from J; bases unmatched to any gene: 5. The CDR3 length is 15 residues. Germline CDR1 is SGHAT and CDR2 is FQNNGV. Looking up the rest from reference TRBV11-2 and TRBJ2-7 gives the full variable domain: EAGVAQSPRYKIIEKRQSVAFWCNPISGHATLYWYQQILGQGPKLLIQFQNNGVVDDSQLPKDRFSAERLKGVDSTLKIQPAKLEDSAVYLCASRHSGRASYEQYFGPGTRLTVT.

In its sample, this clone was seen once. This rearrangement joins TRBV9 to TRBJ2-1; no reliable D call. Germline assignment: CDR1 SGDLS and CDR2 YYNGEE. V lost 3 bases and J 4 bases, leaving 14 bases between the germline ends. The length of the CDR3 is 15 residues. CDR3 residues: CASSAGPYGYNEQFF. CDR3 sequence (DNA): TGTGCCAGCAGCGCCGGGCCCTACGGATACAATGAGCAGTTCTTC.

The rearrangement uses TRBV19 and TRBJ2-5, with unresolved D. The length of the CDR3 is 15 residues. V dropped 2 bases and J dropped 5 bases, with 15 bases sitting between them. Germline lookup yields CDR1 LNHDA and CDR2 SQIVND (reference sequence). CDR3 nucleotides: TGTGCCAGTAGTATATCAGCTGAGCCCAAGGAGACCCAGTACTTC. It codes for CASSISAEPKETQYF.